A single sample gave rise to the 7 T cell receptor beta chains below, sequenced in a study of blood T cell repertoires in COVID-19. Clones were sequenced by immunoSEQ multiplex PCR, and TCRdb holds only the in-frame ones, with some missing. Here the sample spans about 150,000 clones, roughly 84% being singletons. Sample: peripheral blood. Receptors originate from a man aged 30 to 45 with COVID-19, enrolled during active disease.

The J gene is TRBJ2-7, the V gene TRBV28; perhaps TRBD2 as D (5 bases). CDR1 is MDHEN and CDR2 is SYDVKM in the germline V gene. This CDR3 is built from 13 residues. Deletions cut 2 bases from V and 2 bases from J, with 7 bases between. CDR3 DNA sequence: TGTGCCAGCAGTTTAGGACTGGCCTACGAGCAGTACTTC. Translating gives CASSLGLAYEQYF.

The chain employs TRBV5-1 and TRBJ1-2; 8 nucleotides line up with TRBD1. J lost 4 bases, V lost 4 bases, and 6 bases had no gene match. The germline V gene encodes CDR1 SGHRS and CDR2 YFSETQ. There are 14 residues in the CDR3. CDR3 DNA: TGCGCCAGCAGCGGTGGTGGACAGGGCTATGGCTACACCTTC. It translates to CASSGGGQGYGYTF.

V and J are TRBV11-2 and TRBJ2-7; TRBD1 agrees at 8 bases. J lost 4 bases, V lost 0 bases, and 8 bases had no gene match. The CDR3 covers 16 residues. Germline values: CDR1 SGHAT, CDR2 FQNNGV. CDR3 sequence: CASSLDWAGGSYEQYF. CDR3 bases: TGTGCCAGCAGCTTAGATTGGGCAGGGGGCTCGTACGAGCAGTACTTC.

The V and J genes are TRBV28 and TRBJ2-6; D gene uncertain. V lost 2 bases and J lost 0, with 8 bases in between. The CDR3 spans 16 residues. CDR1 MDHEN and CDR2 SYDVKM come from the germline V gene. The CDR3 is CASSLQTSSGANVLTF. Here the CDR3 DNA reads TGTGCCAGCAGTTTACAGACAAGCTCTGGGGCCAACGTCCTGACTTTC.

V gene TRBV5-5 combines with J gene TRBJ2-3; perhaps TRBD1 as D (6 bases). This CDR3 has 14 residues. Germline CDR1 and CDR2: SGHKS and YYEKEE (reference sequence). V was clipped by 2 bases and J by 6 bases, with 13 bases between them. The CDR3 loop is CASSLGGVFDTQYF. The CDR3 DNA reads TGTGCCAGCAGCTTAGGGGGAGTGTTTGATACGCAGTATTTT. Using reference TRBV5-5 and TRBJ2-3 for the parts outside the CDR3, the full variable domain is DAGVTQSPTHLIKTRGQQVTLRCSPISGHKSVSWYQQVLGQGPQFIFQYYEKEERGRGNFPDRFSARQFPNYSSELNVNALLLGDSALYLCASSLGGVFDTQYFGPGTRLTVL.

The chain employs TRBV7-9 and TRBJ2-7; tentatively, D is TRBD2 (6 bases). Germline CDR1 and CDR2: SEHNR and FQNEAQ (reference sequence). This CDR3 contains 14 residues. The V end was cut by 1 base, the J end by 5 bases, with 12 bases between. The CDR3: CASSLDAGPHEQYF. The CDR3 nucleotides read TGTGCCAGCAGCTTAGACGCGGGGCCCCACGAGCAGTACTTC.

The chain employs TRBV2 and TRBJ2-7; maybe TRBD1 (6 bases). CDR1 is SNHLY, CDR2 FYNNEI, per germline. CDR3 size: 13 residues. Trimming shortened V by 6 bases and J by 4 bases, and 13 bases separated the two germline ends. CDR3: CASRQDRKYEQYF. CDR3 nucleotides: TGTGCCAGCAGACAGGACAGAAAGTACGAGCAGTACTTC.